The present entry profiles one T cell receptor beta chain with its context. Antigen: not known. Germline V gene lookup returns CDR1 ENHRY and CDR2 SYGVKD. Trimming cost V 5 bases and J 6 bases; bases outside gene matches: 5. CDR3 length: 13 amino acids. The sample comes from a study of T cell responses to AZD1222 COVID-19 vaccine. Findings and caveats of the study: Only after the peak T cell response were repertoires sampled. In a largely white British group with more females than males, clonal diversity was possibly underestimated.

Generated by immunoSEQ multiplex PCR, the TCRdb table keeps only in-frame clones and is missing some. The sample lists under 200,000 clones; about 91% were seen once. V usage is TRBV10-3 and J usage is TRBJ1-1, with 8 bases matching TRBD1. The receptor comes from an adult in good health. The specimen comprised peripheral blood, sampled on day 0 of AZD1222 vaccination. The DNA for the CDR3 is TGTGCCATCAGTTCCGGGACAGGTTCTGAAGCTTTCTTT. This gives the protein CAISSGTGSEAFF.